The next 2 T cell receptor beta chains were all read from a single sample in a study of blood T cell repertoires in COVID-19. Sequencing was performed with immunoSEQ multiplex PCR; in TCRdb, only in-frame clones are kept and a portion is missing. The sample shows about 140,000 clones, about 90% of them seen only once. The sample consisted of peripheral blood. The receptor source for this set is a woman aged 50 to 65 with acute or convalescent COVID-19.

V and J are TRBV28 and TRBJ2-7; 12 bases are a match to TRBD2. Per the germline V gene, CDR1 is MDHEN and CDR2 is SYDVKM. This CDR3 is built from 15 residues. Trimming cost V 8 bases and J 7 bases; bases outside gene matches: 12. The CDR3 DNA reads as TGTGCCAGCCTCCCCCCCGGACTAGCGGGGTCAGAGCAGTACTTC. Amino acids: CASLPPGLAGSEQYF.

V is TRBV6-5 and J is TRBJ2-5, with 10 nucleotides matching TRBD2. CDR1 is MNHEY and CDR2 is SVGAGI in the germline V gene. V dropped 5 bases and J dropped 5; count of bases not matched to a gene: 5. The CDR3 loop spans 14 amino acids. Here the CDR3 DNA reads TGTGCCAGCAGTCCCGTAGCGGGGGGCGAGACCCAGTACTTC. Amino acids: CASSPVAGGETQYF.